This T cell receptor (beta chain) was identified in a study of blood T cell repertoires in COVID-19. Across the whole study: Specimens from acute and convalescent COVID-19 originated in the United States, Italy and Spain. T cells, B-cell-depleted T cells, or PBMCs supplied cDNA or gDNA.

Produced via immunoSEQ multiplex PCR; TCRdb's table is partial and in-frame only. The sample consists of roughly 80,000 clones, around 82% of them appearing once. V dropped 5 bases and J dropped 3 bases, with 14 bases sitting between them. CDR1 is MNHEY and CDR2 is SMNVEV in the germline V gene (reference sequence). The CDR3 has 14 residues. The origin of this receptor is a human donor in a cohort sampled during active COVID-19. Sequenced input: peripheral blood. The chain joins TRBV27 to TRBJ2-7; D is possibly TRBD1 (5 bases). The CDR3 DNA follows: TGTGCCAGCAGTCTAACCTCCGACAGCTACGAGCAGTACTTC. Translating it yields CASSLTSDSYEQYF.